One and the same sample provided the 17 T cell receptor beta chains below, sequenced in a study of beta chain features in type 1 diabetes. As every portion of the isolated RNA was reverse transcribed, the sequencing read expressed TCRB transcripts. Only in-frame clones appear in the TCRdb table, and some are missing; sequencing was by immunoSEQ multiplex PCR. The sample lists tens of thousands of clones, 50% to 75% seen once, with roughly 2% in the top ten. Input material: Tregs from blood. The receptors originated from a young woman in good health.

This clone occurred once. The chain uses TRBV5-1 and TRBJ2-2; unclear D gene. This CDR3 is 14 amino acids long. Germline CDR1 and CDR2: SGHRS and YFSETQ. Trimming stripped 1 base from V and 7 bases from J, with 11 bases between. CDR3 nucleotide sequence: TGCGCCAGCAGCTTGTCACAGACCGGCGGGGAGCTGTTTTTT. Protein sequence: CASSLSQTGGELFF.

This clone occurred a few times. This chain connects TRBV7-2 to TRBJ2-1; 14 bases match TRBD2. CDR1 is SGHTA, CDR2 FQGNSA, per germline. This CDR3 has 16 amino acids. The V and J ends lost 3 bases and 13 bases, in that order; junction bases with no gene match: 11. The CDR3 coding sequence is TGTGCCAGCAGCTTCACCGCCGGGACTAGCGGGAGTAGTCAGTTCTTC. The encoded protein is CASSFTAGTSGSSQFF.

The CDR3 region is CASSFGTRWETQYF. In DNA form, the CDR3 reads TGTGCCAGCAGCTTCGGGACTCGATGGGAGACCCAGTACTTC. The chain recombines TRBV5-4 with TRBJ2-5; possibly TRBD2 for D (6 bases). The CDR3 extends over 14 amino acids. Between the trimmed V and J ends, which lost 2 bases and 5 bases, there was a span of 13 bases. From germline, CDR1 is SGHNT and CDR2 YYREEE (reference sequence).

This rearrangement joins TRBV29-1 to TRBJ2-7; 8 bases are shared with TRBD2. The length of the CDR3 is 14 residues. J was trimmed by 2 bases and V by 1 base; bases with no gene match: 4. Germline V lookup: CDR1 SQVTM, CDR2 ANQGSEA. Written as DNA, the CDR3 is TGCAGCGTTGAAGGCGGGAGGACGGCCTACGAGCAGTACTTC. Protein sequence: CSVEGGRTAYEQYF.

The chain uses TRBV5-1 and TRBJ2-2; 7 positions agree with TRBD2. The ends lost 4 bases at V and 4 bases at J; junction bases unmatched: 7. Germline assignment: CDR1 SGHRS and CDR2 YFSETQ. The CDR3 is 15 amino acids. CDR3 residues: CASSPREGFTGELFF. The CDR3, as DNA: TGCGCCAGCAGCCCCAGGGAGGGATTCACCGGGGAGCTGTTTTTT.

V gene TRBV1 combines with J gene TRBJ1-5. TRBV1 is a pseudogene locus. The CDR3 is made up of 14 amino acids. CDR3 loop: CTSSQRAFNQPQHF. Written as DNA, the CDR3 is TGCACCAGCAGCCAGCGGGCATTCAATCAGCCCCAGCATTTT.

This clone has only one observation. The rearrangement uses TRBV6-5 and TRBJ2-7; D not certain. The CDR3 length is 15 residues. Trimming left V 4 bases short and J 3 bases short, with 16 bases between. Germline lookup yields CDR1 MNHEY and CDR2 SVGAGI. The CDR3 sequence is CASSFGLLGSYEQYF. In DNA, the CDR3 is TGTGCCAGCAGTTTTGGCTTATTGGGCAGCTACGAGCAGTACTTC.

This chain links TRBV27 with TRBJ2-5, with D possibly matching TRBD1 (5 bases). The V gene lost 5 bases and the J gene lost 0 bases, with 13 bases spanning the gap. The CDR3 has 15 residues. The germline V gene encodes CDR1 MNHEY and CDR2 SMNVEV (reference sequence). The CDR3 spells CASSSRGFYQETQYF. The CDR3 DNA reads TGTGCCAGCAGTAGTAGGGGTTTTTACCAAGAGACCCAGTACTTC.

The chain couples TRBV4-2 to TRBJ2-5, with 7 bases matching TRBD2. The CDR3 consists of 14 residues. Germline CDR1 and CDR2: LGHNA and YNFKEQ. Unmatched junction bases numbered 4, after V lost 1 base and J lost 5 bases. CDR3 amino acids: CASSQGWREETQYF. The DNA for the CDR3 is TGTGCCAGCAGCCAAGGCTGGCGGGAGGAGACCCAGTACTTC.

The gene calls are TRBV29-1 and TRBJ2-1; 9 bases fit TRBD2. The V gene's germline CDR1 is SQVTM and CDR2 ANQGSEA. CDR3 length equals 17 residues. The V segment lost 2 bases and the J segment 8 bases; nucleotides outside the gene matches: 16. CDR3 residues: CSVEYRGDSGSRYEQFF. CDR3 sequence (DNA): TGCAGCGTTGAATACCGGGGGGATAGCGGGAGTAGATATGAGCAGTTCTTC.

The sample holds a few counts of this clone. The chain has TRBV6-5 and TRBJ2-4; TRBD1 aligns across 9 bases. CDR1 is MNHEY and CDR2 is SVGAGI in the germline V gene. The CDR3 extends over 14 amino acids. The J segment lost 4 bases and the V segment lost 7 bases, leaving 5 bases of the junction unmatched. Here the CDR3 reads CASMGTGTKNIQYF. The CDR3 DNA reads as TGTGCCAGCATGGGGACAGGGACTAAAAACATTCAGTACTTC.

The chain links TRBV7-2 to TRBJ2-2; 11 nucleotides align to TRBD2. The V gene end was trimmed by 5 bases and the J gene end by 5 bases; junction bases not matched to a gene: 4. This CDR3 is 15 amino acids long. Germline V CDR1 and CDR2: SGHTA, FQGNSA. Written as DNA, the CDR3 is TGTGCCAGCAGCATAACTAGCGGGAGAACCGGGGAGCTGTTTTTT. This translates into CASSITSGRTGELFF.

The genes are TRBV7-7 and TRBJ2-1; D is uncertain. The CDR3 has 14 amino acids. Germline V gives CDR1 SSHAT, CDR2 FNYEAQ (reference sequence). CDR3 residues: CATGPASSYNEQFF. The CDR3 DNA is TGTGCTACTGGGCCCGCGAGCTCCTACAATGAGCAGTTCTTC.

This clone has just a few counts. The chain couples TRBV30 to TRBJ1-1; 8 bases are a match to TRBD1. Trimming cost V 4 bases and J 3 bases; bases outside gene matches: 10. The CDR3 length is 15 residues. The germline V gene encodes CDR1 GTSNPN and CDR2 SVGIG (reference sequence). CDR3 sequence (DNA): TGTGCCTGGAAGCATCCAGGGGGCGCGGACACTGAAGCTTTCTTT. It encodes CAWKHPGGADTEAFF.

In nucleotides, the CDR3 is TGTGCCAGCAGTTTATGGGGGACAGGCTCCTACGAGCAGTACTTC. This gives the protein CASSLWGTGSYEQYF. The rearrangement links TRBV28 to TRBJ2-7; 8 nucleotides align to TRBD1. Trimming cost V 0 bases and J 0 bases; bases outside gene matches: 1. This CDR3 has 15 amino acids. In germline, CDR1 is MDHEN, CDR2 SYDVKM.

V usage is TRBV29-1 and J usage is TRBJ2-1; 10 positions agree with TRBD2. Germline V gene lookup returns CDR1 SQVTM and CDR2 ANQGSEA. With 7 bases clipped from V and 10 bases from J, the junction kept 7 bases outside the gene matches. CDR3 length equals 12 residues. CDR3 residues: CSGLSTSGEQFF. CDR3 sequence (DNA): TGCAGCGGGCTATCGACTAGCGGGGAGCAGTTCTTC.

CDR3 bases: TGTGCCAGCGGGACAGGGCGAAACATTCAGTACTTC. Protein: CASGTGRNIQYF. The chain couples TRBV28 to TRBJ2-4, with 9 bases identical to TRBD1. V was clipped by 8 bases and J by 6 bases; unmatched bases: 2. The V gene's germline CDR1 is MDHEN and CDR2 SYDVKM. The length of the CDR3 is 12 residues.